The 19 T cell receptor beta chains given below trace back to one sample, sequenced in a study of shared clonotypes between healthy human individuals. Clones were read by immunoSEQ multiplex PCR, and TCRdb kept only the in-frame ones, dropping some. In the table there are millions of clones, just over 90% of which are singletons. The sequenced material came from naive CD4+ T cells sorted from blood. Specified subset: CD45RA+ positively selected. These receptors were obtained from a young man in good health.

The chain carries TRBV6-1 and TRBJ2-1; D is unresolved. V was shortened by 7 bases and J by 12 bases, with 13 bases between the two germline ends. The CDR3 sequence is 11 residues long. The germline V gene encodes CDR1 MNHNS and CDR2 SASEGT. The CDR3 protein is CASNLIHGQFF. CDR3 DNA: TGTGCCAGCAACCTCATTCATGGGCAGTTCTTC.

Regarding this clone: At the DNA level, this CDR3 is encoded by other sequences in the same sample as well. This chain connects TRBV19 to TRBJ2-5, with a weak D call TRBD2 (6 bases). Germline-derived CDR1 and CDR2 are LNHDA and SQIVND (reference sequence). This CDR3 has 13 amino acids. Trimming removed 6 bases from V and 5 bases from J, with 13 bases in between. The CDR3 sequence: CASSSAGQETQYF. CDR3 coding DNA: TGTGCCAGTAGCTCGGCGGGGCAGGAGACCCAGTACTTC.

A word on this clone: An end of the junction does not agree with germline; a read error may underlie this. The chain carries TRBV28 and TRBJ1-1, with D unclear. From germline, CDR1 is MDHEN and CDR2 SYDVKM. CDR3 length: 15 residues. Here the CDR3 DNA reads TGTGCCAGCGGAGGGCCCTATCCCCAGAACCCTGAAGCTTTCTTT. Protein product: CASGGPYPQNPEAFF.

The chain uses TRBV2 and TRBJ1-6; a possible D gene is TRBD1 (5 bases). The CDR3 has 14 residues. V was clipped by 3 bases and J by 13 bases, with 16 bases between them. Germline-derived CDR1 and CDR2 are SNHLY and FYNNEI. The CDR3 loop is CASSDIQEFSPLHF. CDR3 DNA: TGTGCCAGCAGTGATATACAGGAGTTTTCGCCCCTCCACTTT. Full variable domain (rest looked up from reference TRBV2 and TRBJ1-6): EPEVTQTPSHQVTQMGQEVILRCVPISNHLYFYWYRQILGQKVEFLVSFYNNEISEKSEIFDDQFSVERPDGSNFTLKIRSTKLEDSAMYFCASSDIQEFSPLHFGNGTRLTVT.

The V gene is TRBV18, the J gene TRBJ2-3, with D unresolved. This CDR3 is 15 amino acids long. Germline values: CDR1 KGHSH, CDR2 LQKENI. V was clipped by 2 bases and J by 0 bases, with 9 bases between them. CDR3 sequence: CASSPGWPSTDTQYF. DNA for the CDR3: TGTGCCAGCTCACCAGGCTGGCCTAGCACAGATACGCAGTATTTT.

The chain couples TRBV10-3 to TRBJ2-3; TRBD1 agrees at 12 bases. The CDR3 extends over 15 amino acids. Trimming cost V 2 bases and J 6 bases; bases outside gene matches: 3. From germline, CDR1 is ENHRY and CDR2 SYGVKD. CDR3 DNA sequence: TGTGCCATCAGTGAGGGGACAGGGGGCTCTGATACGCAGTATTTT. It translates to CAISEGTGGSDTQYF.

Only a few counts were recorded for this clone. This chain joins TRBV4-1 and TRBJ1-1; the D gene is possibly TRBD1 (6 bases). This CDR3 contains 14 residues. Germline V gives CDR1 MGHRA, CDR2 YSYEKL. The ends were cut back, 4 bases at V and 4 bases at J, with 13 bases in the middle. The CDR3 sequence is CASSLQGVVTEAFF. The CDR3, as DNA: TGCGCCAGCAGCCTACAGGGAGTAGTCACTGAAGCTTTCTTT.

This chain connects TRBV23-1 to TRBJ1-2; D is possibly TRBD1 (5 bases). TRBV23-1 is an ORF; its function is uncertain. The CDR3 is 15 residues long. The V gene lost 4 bases and the J gene lost 8 bases, with 20 bases spanning the gap. The CDR3 reads CASSPGLCCVEGYTF. DNA of the CDR3: TGCGCCAGCAGTCCAGGGTTGTGTTGCGTAGAGGGCTACACCTTC.

This clone has only one observation. This sequence joins TRBV5-1 and TRBJ2-3, with TRBD1 as a possible D gene (6 bases). The germline gives CDR1 SGHRS, CDR2 YFSETQ. The CDR3 totals 16 residues. Trimming pared 0 bases from V and 0 bases from J, leaving 11 bases between. CDR3 coding DNA: TGCGCCAGCAGCTTGGCCCGACAGGAGAGCACAGATACGCAGTATTTT. It is translated as CASSLARQESTDTQYF.

The chain is built from TRBV29-1 and TRBJ2-2; tentatively, D is TRBD2 (5 bases). The germline V and J ends were trimmed by 3 bases and 4 bases, with 6 bases remaining between them. Germline CDR1 SQVTM, CDR2 ANQGSEA. The CDR3 contains 12 residues. For the CDR3, the DNA is TGCAGCGTTGATGGGAGCACCGGGGAGCTGTTTTTT. It yields the protein CSVDGSTGELFF.

This clone came up a few times. This chain links TRBV30 with TRBJ1-5; TRBD1 matches 9 bases. This CDR3 is built from 13 residues. Germline lookup yields CDR1 GTSNPN and CDR2 SVGIG (reference sequence). The V gene end was trimmed by 8 bases and the J gene end by 6 bases; junction bases not matched to a gene: 8. CDR3 in amino acids: CAASTGGIQPQHF. In DNA form, the CDR3 reads TGTGCCGCCTCGACAGGGGGGATTCAGCCCCAGCATTTT.

This chain links TRBV6-4 with TRBJ1-1; 8 nucleotides agree with TRBD1. The CDR3 contains 13 residues. In germline, CDR1 is MRHNA, CDR2 SNTAGT. The J segment lost 4 bases and the V segment lost 5 bases, leaving 3 bases of the junction unmatched. The CDR3 region has the DNA TGTGCCAGCAGTTTTGACAGGGGCACTGAAGCTTTCTTT. Protein: CASSFDRGTEAFF.

This sequence joins TRBV5-4 and TRBJ1-3; 8 bases agree with TRBD1. From germline, CDR1 is SGHNT and CDR2 YYREEE (reference sequence). The CDR3 covers 16 residues. V gave up 4 bases and J gave up 0 bases; unmatched junction bases: 6. The DNA for the CDR3 is TGTGCCAGCAGCCTGGACAGGGCCCGCTCTGGAAACACCATATATTTT. Protein product: CASSLDRARSGNTIYF.

This clone appeared a single time. Other nucleotide sequences from this sample produce the same CDR3. The V and J genes are TRBV28 and TRBJ1-4; TRBD1 might be the D (5 bases). The germline V and J ends were trimmed by 6 bases and 5 bases, with 10 bases remaining between them. Germline-derived CDR1 and CDR2 are MDHEN and SYDVKM. The CDR3 runs 13 residues. This CDR3 is CASRTGLNEKLFF. CDR3 bases: TGTGCCAGCAGAACAGGACTAAATGAAAAACTGTTTTTT.

This sequence joins TRBV6-6 and TRBJ2-7, with D perhaps TRBD2 (5 bases). The CDR3 is 11 residues long. The V and J ends lost 6 bases and 6 bases respectively, with 9 bases between them. Germline CDR1 is MNHNY and CDR2 is SVGAGI (reference sequence). In nucleotides, the CDR3 is TGTGCCAGCAGCCACGGGGTCGAGCAGTACTTC. Amino acids: CASSHGVEQYF.

To note about this clone: The sample contains more than one DNA sequence encoding this CDR3. The chain carries TRBV5-1 and TRBJ2-3, with TRBD1 as a possible D gene (6 bases). Germline CDR1 SGHRS, CDR2 YFSETQ. With 0 bases removed from V and 1 base from J, the gap between germline ends came to 9 bases. The CDR3 totals 15 residues. The CDR3: CASSLAAGGTDTQYF. The DNA for the CDR3 is TGCGCCAGCAGCTTGGCCGCAGGGGGCACAGATACGCAGTATTTT.

V is TRBV19 and J is TRBJ1-6, with 7 bases fitting TRBD1. Germline CDR1 LNHDA, CDR2 SQIVND (reference sequence). V dropped 4 bases and J dropped 2; count of bases not matched to a gene: 8. The CDR3 is 17 amino acids. CDR3 protein: CASSRTGQDTYNSPLHF. The DNA for the CDR3 is TGTGCCAGTAGTAGGACAGGACAGGACACCTATAATTCACCCCTCCACTTT.

The chain joins TRBV29-1 to TRBJ2-1, with TRBD1 identical over 9 bases. The germline V gene has CDR1 SQVTM and CDR2 ANQGSEA. The CDR3 is 14 amino acids. Trimming removed 5 bases from V and 3 bases from J; junction bases left unmatched: 5. CDR3 in DNA: TGCAGCGTTCCGGGACAGGGCTACTACAATGAGCAGTTCTTC. This translates into CSVPGQGYYNEQFF.

The chain recombines TRBV6-6 with TRBJ2-7, with D tentatively TRBD2 (5 bases). The CDR3 consists of 13 residues. V lost 6 bases and J lost 2, with 11 bases in between. CDR1 is MNHNY and CDR2 is SVGAGI in the germline V gene (reference sequence). CDR3 bases: TGTGCCAGCAGGTCGGGATTTCCCTACGAGCAGTACTTC. Protein: CASRSGFPYEQYF.